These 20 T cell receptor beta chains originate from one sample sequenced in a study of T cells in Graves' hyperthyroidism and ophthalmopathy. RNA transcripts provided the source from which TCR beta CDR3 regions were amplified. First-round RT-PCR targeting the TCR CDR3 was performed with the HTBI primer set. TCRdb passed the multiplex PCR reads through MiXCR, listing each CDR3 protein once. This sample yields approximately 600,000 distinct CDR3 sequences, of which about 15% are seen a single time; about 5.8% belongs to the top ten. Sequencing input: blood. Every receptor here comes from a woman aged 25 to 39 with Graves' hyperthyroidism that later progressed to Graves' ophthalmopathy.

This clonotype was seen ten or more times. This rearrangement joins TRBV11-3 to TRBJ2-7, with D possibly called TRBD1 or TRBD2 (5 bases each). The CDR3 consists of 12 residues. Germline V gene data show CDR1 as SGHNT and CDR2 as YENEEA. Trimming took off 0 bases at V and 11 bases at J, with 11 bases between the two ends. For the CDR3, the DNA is TGTGCCAGCAGCTTAGAGGCGCAGGGAGAGTACTTC. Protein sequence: CASSLEAQGEYF.

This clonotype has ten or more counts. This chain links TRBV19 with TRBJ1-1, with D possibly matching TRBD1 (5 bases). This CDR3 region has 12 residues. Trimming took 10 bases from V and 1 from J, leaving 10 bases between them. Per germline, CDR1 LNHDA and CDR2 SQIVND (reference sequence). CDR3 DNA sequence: TGTGCCACGGCAGGGCCGAACACTGAAGCTTTCTTT. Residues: CATAGPNTEAFF.

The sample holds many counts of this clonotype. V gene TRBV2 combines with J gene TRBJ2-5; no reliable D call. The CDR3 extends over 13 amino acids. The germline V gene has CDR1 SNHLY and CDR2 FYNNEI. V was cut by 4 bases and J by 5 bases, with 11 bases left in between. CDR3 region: CASSVGRIETQYF. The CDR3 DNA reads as TGTGCCAGCAGTGTCGGGCGGATCGAGACCCAGTACTTC.

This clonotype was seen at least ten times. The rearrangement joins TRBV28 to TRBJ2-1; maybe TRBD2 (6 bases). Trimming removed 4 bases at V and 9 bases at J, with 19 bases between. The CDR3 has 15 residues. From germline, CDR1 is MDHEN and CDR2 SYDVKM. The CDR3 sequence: CASSSTGVFSGEQFF. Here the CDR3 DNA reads TGTGCCAGCAGTTCCACGGGAGTATTTTCTGGTGAGCAGTTCTTC.

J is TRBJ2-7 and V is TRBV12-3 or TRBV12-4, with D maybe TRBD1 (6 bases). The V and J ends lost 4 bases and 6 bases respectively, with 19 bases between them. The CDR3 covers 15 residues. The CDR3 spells CASSSPDRTICEQYF. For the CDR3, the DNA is TGTGCCAGCAGTTCCCCAGACAGGACAATCTGCGAGCAGTACTTC.

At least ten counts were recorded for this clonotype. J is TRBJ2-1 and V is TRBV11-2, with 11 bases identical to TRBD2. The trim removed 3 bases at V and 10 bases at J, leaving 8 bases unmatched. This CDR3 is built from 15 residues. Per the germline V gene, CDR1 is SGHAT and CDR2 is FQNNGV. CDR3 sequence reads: CASSFSGRVNWEQFF. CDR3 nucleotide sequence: TGTGCCAGCAGCTTTAGCGGGAGGGTAAACTGGGAGCAGTTCTTC.

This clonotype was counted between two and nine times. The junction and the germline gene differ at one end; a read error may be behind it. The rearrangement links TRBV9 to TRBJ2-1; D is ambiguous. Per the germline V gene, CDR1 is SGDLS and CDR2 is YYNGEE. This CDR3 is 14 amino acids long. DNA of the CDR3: TGTGCCAGCAGCCCCCGGACCTCCTACAATGAGCGGTTCTTC. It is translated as CASSPRTSYNERFF. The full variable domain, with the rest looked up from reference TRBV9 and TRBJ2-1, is DSGVTQTPKHLITATGQRVTLRCSPRSGDLSVYWYQQSLDQGLQFLIQYYNGEERAKGNILERFSAQQFPDLHSELNLSSLELGDSALYFCASSPRTSYNERFFGPGTRLTVL.

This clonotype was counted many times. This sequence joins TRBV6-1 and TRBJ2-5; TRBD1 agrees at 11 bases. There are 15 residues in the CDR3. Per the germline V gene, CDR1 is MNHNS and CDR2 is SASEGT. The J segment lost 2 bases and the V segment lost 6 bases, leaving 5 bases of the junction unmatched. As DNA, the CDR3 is TGTGCCAGCAGCTTGGGACAGGGGGTTCAAGAGACCCAGTACTTC. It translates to CASSLGQGVQETQYF.

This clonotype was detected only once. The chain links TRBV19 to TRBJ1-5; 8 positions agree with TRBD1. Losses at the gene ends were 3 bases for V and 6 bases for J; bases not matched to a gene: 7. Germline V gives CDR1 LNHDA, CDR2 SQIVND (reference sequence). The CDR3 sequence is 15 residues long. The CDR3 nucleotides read TGTGCCAGTAGTATCTATCAGGGGGCAAGTCAGCCCCAGCATTTT. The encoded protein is CASSIYQGASQPQHF.

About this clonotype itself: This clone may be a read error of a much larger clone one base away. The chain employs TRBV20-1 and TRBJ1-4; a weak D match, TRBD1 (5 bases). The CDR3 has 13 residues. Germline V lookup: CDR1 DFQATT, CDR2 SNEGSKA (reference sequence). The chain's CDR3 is CGGGLTGGEKLFF. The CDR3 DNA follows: TGCGGGGGGGGTCTCACAGGCGGTGAAAAACTGTTTTTT.

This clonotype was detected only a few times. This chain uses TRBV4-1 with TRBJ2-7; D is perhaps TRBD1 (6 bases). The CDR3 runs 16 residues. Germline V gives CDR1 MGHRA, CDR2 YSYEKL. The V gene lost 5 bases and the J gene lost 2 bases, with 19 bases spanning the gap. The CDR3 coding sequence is TGCGCCAGCAGCTCGGGACATTGGGACCGAACCTACGAGCAGTACTTC. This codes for CASSSGHWDRTYEQYF.

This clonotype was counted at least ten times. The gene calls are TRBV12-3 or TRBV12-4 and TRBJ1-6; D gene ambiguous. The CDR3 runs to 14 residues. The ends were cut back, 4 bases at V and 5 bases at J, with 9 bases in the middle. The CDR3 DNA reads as TGTGCCAGCAGTTCCCGACGGAATAATTCACCCCTCCACTTT. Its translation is CASSSRRNNSPLHF.

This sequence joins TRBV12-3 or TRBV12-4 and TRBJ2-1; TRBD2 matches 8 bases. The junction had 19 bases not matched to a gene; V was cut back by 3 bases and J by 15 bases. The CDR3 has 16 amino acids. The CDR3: CASSFSGTRGVVRTFF. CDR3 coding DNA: TGTGCCAGCAGTTTCTCCGGGACTAGGGGGGTGGTCCGTACGTTCTTC.

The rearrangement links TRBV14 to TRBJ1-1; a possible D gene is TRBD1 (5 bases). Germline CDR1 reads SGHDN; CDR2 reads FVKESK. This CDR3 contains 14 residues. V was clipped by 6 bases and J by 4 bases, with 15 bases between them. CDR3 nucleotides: TGTGCCAGCAGGCCTCAGGCCGGGGGCACTGAAGCTTTCTTT. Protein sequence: CASRPQAGGTEAFF.

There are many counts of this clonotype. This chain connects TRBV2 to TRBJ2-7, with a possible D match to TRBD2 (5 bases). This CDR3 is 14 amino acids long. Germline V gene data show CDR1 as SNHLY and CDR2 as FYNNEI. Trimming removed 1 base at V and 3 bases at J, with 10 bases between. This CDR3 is CASSEGSGIYEQYF. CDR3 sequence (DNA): TGTGCCAGCAGTGAAGGGTCCGGGATCTACGAGCAGTACTTC.

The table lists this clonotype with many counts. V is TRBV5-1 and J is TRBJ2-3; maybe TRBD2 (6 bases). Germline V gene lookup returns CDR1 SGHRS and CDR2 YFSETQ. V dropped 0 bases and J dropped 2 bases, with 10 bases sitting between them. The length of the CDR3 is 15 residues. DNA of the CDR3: TGCGCCAGCAGCTTGGCCGGGCGGGACACAGATACGCAGTATTTT. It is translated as CASSLAGRDTDTQYF. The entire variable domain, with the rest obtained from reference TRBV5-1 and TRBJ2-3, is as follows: KAGVTQTPRYLIKTRGQQVTLSCSPISGHRSVSWYQQTPGQGLQFLFEYFSETQRNKGNFPGRFSGRQFSNSRSEMNVSTLELGDSALYLCASSLAGRDTDTQYFGPGTRLTVL.

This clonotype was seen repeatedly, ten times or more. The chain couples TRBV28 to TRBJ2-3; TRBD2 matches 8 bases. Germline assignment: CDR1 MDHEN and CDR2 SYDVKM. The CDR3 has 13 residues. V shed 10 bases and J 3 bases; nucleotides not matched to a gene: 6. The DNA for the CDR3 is TGTGCCACCCAACTAGCGGAAACAGATACGCAGTATTTT. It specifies CATQLAETDTQYF. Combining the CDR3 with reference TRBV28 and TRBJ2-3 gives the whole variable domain DVKVTQSSRYLVKRTGEKVFLECVQDMDHENMFWYRQDPGLGLRLIYFSYDVKMKEKGDIPEGYSVSREKKERFSLILESASTNQTSMYLCATQLAETDTQYFGPGTRLTVL.

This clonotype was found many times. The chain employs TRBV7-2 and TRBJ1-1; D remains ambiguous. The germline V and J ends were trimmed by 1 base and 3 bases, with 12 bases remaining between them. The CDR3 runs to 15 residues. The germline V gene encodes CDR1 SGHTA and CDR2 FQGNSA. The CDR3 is CASSLVGHWDTEAFF. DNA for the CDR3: TGTGCCAGCAGCTTAGTCGGTCATTGGGACACTGAAGCTTTCTTT.

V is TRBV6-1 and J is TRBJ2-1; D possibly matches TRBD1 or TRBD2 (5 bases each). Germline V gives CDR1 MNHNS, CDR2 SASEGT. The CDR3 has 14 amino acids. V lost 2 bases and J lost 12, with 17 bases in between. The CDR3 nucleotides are TGTGCCAGCAGTGAAACCGGGGCCCCTAGTCGGCAGTTCTTC. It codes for CASSETGAPSRQFF.

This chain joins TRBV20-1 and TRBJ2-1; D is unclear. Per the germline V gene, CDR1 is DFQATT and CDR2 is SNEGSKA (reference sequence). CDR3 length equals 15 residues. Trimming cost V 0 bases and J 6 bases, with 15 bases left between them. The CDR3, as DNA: TGCAGTGCTAGAGATATGAGCGCGCACAGCAATGAGCAGTTCTTC. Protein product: CSARDMSAHSNEQFF.